This section outlines one T cell receptor beta chain sequence together with its context. The sample comes from a study of blood T cell repertoires in COVID-19. Study as a whole: The study drew acute and convalescent COVID-19 samples from the United States, Italy and Spain. Sample material is recorded as cDNA or gDNA derived from T cells, B-cell-depleted T cells, or PBMCs.

In the study's own analysis: Amplification with reference gene primers provided the estimates of nucleated cell counts. Assay used: immunoSEQ multiplex PCR; TCRdb lists only in-frame clones, some missing. V and J calls and clone size are copied from that table; D and trimming were computed from the DNA. The table shows approximately 66,000 clones, with around nine tenths occurring only once. This CDR3 has 16 residues. CDR1 and CDR2 (germline): SGHVS, FQNEAQ. The V gene end was trimmed by 1 base and the J gene end by 5 bases; junction bases not matched to a gene: 8. The sequence was collected from a man in his 60s with acute or convalescent COVID-19. The sample consisted of peripheral blood. This chain uses TRBV7-8 with TRBJ2-3; 8 bases map to TRBD2. In DNA form, the CDR3 reads TGTGCCAGCAGCTTAGGCGCCGGGGGGGTCAGAGATACGCAGTATTTT. Translated, it gives CASSLGAGGVRDTQYF.